This TCR beta chain was documented in a study of blood T cells in healthy people across ages. This clonotype has a handful of counts. Its matching antigen is unknown. V dropped 2 bases and J dropped 8; count of bases not matched to a gene: 13. Germline CDR1 is SQVTM and CDR2 is ANQGSEA. The CDR3 extends over 17 amino acids. The use of a sample-barcoded 5' primer and a J-beta primer mix characterized a second PCR of roughly 6 to 12 cycles. A template-switch adaptor containing 12 random nucleotides labeled each cDNA molecule. TCRdb reprocessed the 5' RACE reads via MiXCR and lists one record per CDR3 protein. The sample carries about 320,000 distinct CDR3 sequences, roughly 29% recorded once. Donors gave about 9.3 milliliters of peripheral blood apiece. Whole-study results and caveats: The unknown donor CMV status may have confounded expanded clonotype changes.

The sample was blood. The chain couples TRBV29-1 to TRBJ2-1, with 12 nucleotides matching TRBD2. The receptor was derived from a woman between 65 and 79 years old in good health. CDR3 in amino acids: CSVEPVLTSGRLYEQFF. As DNA, the CDR3 is TGCAGCGTTGAACCTGTGCTGACTAGCGGGAGACTGTATGAGCAGTTCTTC.